Described below is a single T cell receptor beta chain sequence and its context. The antigen it binds to is not known. Per-nucleotide qualities are absent, and no much larger clonotype sits a single base away. CDR1 LNHDA and CDR2 SQIVND are derived from the germline V gene (reference sequence). After removal of 4 bases from V and 7 bases from J, the junction retains 6 bases not matched to a gene. The CDR3, from cysteine to phenylalanine, totals 15 residues. Of all the DNA, just the CDR3 is kept, 45 bases in frame from base 1. Donors were healthy HIV-negative adults with no recently reported acute infections or vaccinations. Every donor was a Caucasian adult living in Nashville, Tennessee, USA. CD4+ T cells were enriched by magnetic negative selection; naive cells were then positively selected on CD45RA, and the negative fraction formed the memory subset. Blood was collected by leukapheresis, and PBMCs were isolated by Ficoll-Histopaque density gradient centrifugation and then cryopreserved in liquid nitrogen vapor phase. Analytical flow cytometry was used to check the purity and quantity of every magnetically sorted T cell population. From each sorted fraction, genomic DNA was isolated and quantified by UV absorbance on a Nanodrop 2000c.

Using the deep immunoSEQ assay, TCR CDR3 regions were amplified from genomic DNA by multiplex PCR. Genomic DNA extracted from each cell subset was distributed evenly over all wells of several immunoSEQ 96-well plates, and each plate served as one replicate. For sorted subsets, around 200 ng genomic DNA, equal to approximately 30,000 T cell genomes, was loaded into each replicate PCR. The purified libraries were quantified using a Qubit 3.0 fluorometer, sized with a Bioanalyzer 2100, and then quantified again using the KAPA Library Quantification kit. Every immunoSEQ 96-well plate was sequenced on a dedicated single-read 150-cycle Illumina NextSeq 550 flow cell. Per the source publication's procedure: Because the immunoSEQ output held only junctional sequences and lacked quality scores, the filtering could not match the filtering applied to full-length reads. To assign V/J genes and CDR3, sequences were annotated against IMGT germline references using PyIR, a Python wrapper for IgBLAST v1.9. Reads were removed for weak V/J assignments (E-value above 1e-6), missing CDR3, stop codons, out-of-frame junctions, or ambiguous translated residues. V3J clonotypes were defined as sequences sharing an identical inferred V gene, J gene, and CDR3 amino acid sequence. To compute the percentage overlap between repertoires, the number of shared unique clonotypes was divided by the size of the smaller repertoire. Repertoire richness was assessed with RTK rarefaction, the Chao1 estimator, and Recon v2.1 estimates of unobserved clonotypes. For all TCRbeta clonotypes obtained by the gDNA method from a few donors, generation probabilities were computed with OLGA. TCRdb carries this immuneACCESS record with in-frame sequences only. Its versions omit some clonotypes, under half of them owing to an unresolved V gene in the studies checked, with the rest unexplained. D and trimming come from the DNA, and the V and J calls and clone size come from that table. Across this sample there are roughly 1,000,000 clones, with around three quarters seen only once. The top ten constitute more than 0.5% of the sample.

The data were taken from a study of shared clonotypes between healthy human individuals (dated by TCRdb to the early 2020s). General notes on the study: The cohort comprised two women and a few men aged 18 to 49 years. Per donor, three plates each were used for CD4 naive and CD4 memory, two for CD8 naive, and one for CD8 memory. The study deeply sequenced blood TCR repertoires of about five healthy adults to estimate repertoire size and the extent of clonotype sharing between individuals. To increase sequencing depth and limit assay-specific biases, different laboratories used diverse techniques to prepare libraries and sequence TCR repertoires. Per donor, leukapheresis produced somewhere between about 0.8 and 9 billion PBMCs.

What the authors observed across the whole study: Even with the large sequencing depth, rarefaction of the sorted-subset datasets indicated that sequencing was incomplete. Pairwise subsampling led to the expectation that sequencing depth would affect the degree of clonotype sharing among donors. Larger estimated clonotype richness was generally found for naive subsets than for memory subsets. Across a few donors, approximately 5% of naive CD4, more than 3% of naive CD8, under 2.5% of memory CD4, and approximately 0.4% of memory CD8 clonotypes were shared. Because the study included only a small number of donors, the genetic and exposure-history diversity represented was limited. Only blood was sampled, and tissue TCR repertoires likely differ from those in blood. Compared with non-shared clonotypes, the clonotypes found in all four sorted-subset donors had higher generation probabilities.

This TCR derives from a man between 18 and 29 years old in good health. Some clones in this sample may be carry-over from other donors' samples. The sequencing sample was made of memory CD4+ T cells from PBMCs. The cell subset or site label for this specimen denotes: CD45RA-negative fraction. The receptor chain draws on TRBV19 and TRBJ2-3; TRBD2 agrees with 12 junctional bases. The CDR3 sequence is CASSNHGLAGYTQYF. The nucleotide sequence is given as TGTGCCAGTAGTAACCATGGACTAGCGGGGTATACGCAGTATTTT.